The next 13 T cell receptor beta chains were all read from a single sample in a study of shared clonotypes between healthy human individuals. Assay: immunoSEQ multiplex PCR; the TCRdb copy retains only in-frame clones and omits some. The sample carries about 460,000 clones, around 77% recorded once. Sequencing input: PBMCs. The receptor source for this set is a woman in her thirties or forties in good health. Some clones in this sample may be carry-over from other donors' samples.

In its sample, this clone was seen a few times. The V call is TRBV14, the J call TRBJ2-2; TRBD2 aligns across 7 bases. Germline CDR1 and CDR2: SGHDN and FVKESK. The CDR3 covers 13 residues. The V segment lost 2 bases and the J segment 11 bases; nucleotides outside the gene matches: 5. CDR3 sequence (DNA): TGTGCCAGCAGCCAACAACTAGCGAGCGAGCTGTTTTTT. Translation: CASSQQLASELFF.

This chain joins TRBV19 and TRBJ1-3, with 7 bases fitting TRBD1. The CDR3 totals 15 residues. Per the germline V gene, CDR1 is LNHDA and CDR2 is SQIVND (reference sequence). With V trimmed by 7 bases and J by 0 bases, 6 bases remained unmatched. In DNA, the CDR3 is TGTGCCAGTACCCCAGGGGGAGGCTCTGGAAACACCATATATTTT. Translation: CASTPGGGSGNTIYF. The variable domain in full, completed from reference TRBV19 and TRBJ1-3, reads DGGITQSPKYLFRKEGQNVTLSCEQNLNHDAMYWYRQDPGQGLRLIYYSQIVNDFQKGDIAEGYSVSREKKESFPLTVTSAQKNPTAFYLCASTPGGGSGNTIYFGEGSWLTVV.

As concerns this clone: A far more abundant clone sits one base away, making this likely a read error. The same CDR3 can be traced to other DNA sequences in this sample. V and J are TRBV5-1 and TRBJ2-7; 8 bases are shared with TRBD2. The ends lost 4 bases at V and 7 bases at J; junction bases unmatched: 10. This CDR3 is 14 amino acids long. Germline V gene sequence: CDR1 SGHRS, CDR2 YFSETQ. The DNA for the CDR3 is TGCGCCAGCAGCACTAGCGGAAGGGCCAGGGAGCAGTACTTC. Encoded protein: CASSTSGRAREQYF.

Remarks on this clone: A far larger clone lies a single base away; this is likely a read error. Other DNA sequences in the same sample also yield this CDR3. The genes are TRBV18 and TRBJ1-4, with 7 positions matching TRBD1. Looked up from germline, CDR1 is KGHSH and CDR2 is LQKENI. Unmatched junction bases numbered 4, after V lost 0 bases and J lost 6 bases. The CDR3 runs 15 residues. The CDR3 loop is CASSPPTGLDEKLFF. DNA of the CDR3: TGTGCCAGCTCACCACCGACAGGGCTGGATGAAAAACTGTTTTTT.

The chain links TRBV20-1 to TRBJ2-7; D unclear. Germline values: CDR1 DFQATT, CDR2 SNEGSKA (reference sequence). This CDR3 contains 10 residues. V lost 1 base, J lost 6 bases, and 4 bases lay in between. DNA for the CDR3: TGCAGTGCTAGAGGGACCGAGCAGTACTTC. Translated, it gives CSARGTEQYF.

The chain combines TRBV28 with TRBJ1-1; D might be TRBD1 (6 bases). V was cut by 9 bases and J by 6 bases, with 11 bases left in between. Looked up from germline, CDR1 is MDHEN and CDR2 is SYDVKM. The CDR3 has 11 amino acids. The CDR3 here is CASRTVAEAFF. CDR3 nucleotides: TGTGCCAGTAGGACAGTCGCTGAAGCTTTCTTT.

This clone was counted ten times or more. The chain joins TRBV9 to TRBJ2-7; TRBD1 matches at 7 bases. This CDR3 is 14 amino acids long. The J segment lost 3 bases and the V segment lost 2 bases, leaving 5 bases of the junction unmatched. From germline, CDR1 is SGDLS and CDR2 YYNGEE. The CDR3 sequence: CASSVGDSRYEQYF. Written as DNA, the CDR3 is TGTGCCAGCAGCGTGGGGGACAGCCGCTACGAGCAGTACTTC.

The chain combines TRBV5-1 with TRBJ2-2, with D possibly TRBD2 on 6 matching bases. CDR1 is SGHRS, CDR2 YFSETQ, per germline. V was pared by 4 bases and J by 2 bases, with 15 bases between. The CDR3 contains 16 residues. The CDR3 nucleotides are TGCGCCAGCAGCCGAAATAGCGGTACTAACACCGGGGAGCTGTTTTTT. Translated, it gives CASSRNSGTNTGELFF.

The chain carries TRBV11-2 and TRBJ2-1, with D perhaps matching TRBD2 (5 bases). V was cut by 5 bases and J by 9 bases, with 11 bases left in between. The CDR3 is 12 amino acids. In germline, CDR1 is SGHAT, CDR2 FQNNGV. The DNA for the CDR3 is TGTGCCAGCAGCGATCTAGCTTCTGAGCAGTTCTTC. Amino acid sequence: CASSDLASEQFF.

This clone turned up a few times. The genes are TRBV5-6 and TRBJ2-3; 7 nucleotides match TRBD1. The CDR3 spans 14 residues. Germline CDR1 reads SGHDT; CDR2 reads YYEEEE. J gave up 0 bases and V 4 bases, and 2 bases lay outside the gene matches. As DNA, the CDR3 is TGTGCCAGCAGCGCGACAGGGAGCACAGATACGCAGTATTTT. Translated, it gives CASSATGSTDTQYF.

Worth noting for this clone: A read error is the likely source, as a far larger clone sits one nucleotide away. This is likely a read error, given that the CDR3 carries no conserved phenylalanine or tryptophan at its end. This rearrangement joins TRBV27 to TRBJ1-5; D is ambiguous. V was pared by 5 bases and J by 5 bases, with 13 bases between. The germline V gene has CDR1 MNHEY and CDR2 SMNVEV (reference sequence). CDR3 size: 14 residues. In DNA, the CDR3 is TGTGCCAGCAGTCCACTCGGGCGAGATCAGCCCCAGCATCTT. Amino acids: CASSPLGRDQPQHL.

The chain joins TRBV19 to TRBJ1-2; D is unclear. CDR1 is LNHDA and CDR2 is SQIVND in the germline V gene (reference sequence). The CDR3 contains 13 residues. Trimming removed 5 bases from V and 8 bases from J, with 15 bases in between. The CDR3 loop reads CASSEGLYSGYTF. The CDR3 DNA follows: TGTGCCAGTAGTGAAGGTTTGTATAGCGGCTACACCTTC.

This clone was recorded a few times. The gene calls are TRBV28 and TRBJ1-2, with 7 bases that match TRBD1. CDR1 is MDHEN, CDR2 SYDVKM, per germline. The length of the CDR3 is 13 residues. V gave up 4 bases and J gave up 8 bases; unmatched junction bases: 7. The CDR3 nucleotides read TGTGCCAGCAGTTCCAGGACAGGAGACGGCTACACCTTC. Translated, it gives CASSSRTGDGYTF.